The clone carrying this T cell receptor beta chain was seen only a few times. Trimming at V came to 7 bases and at J to 0 bases, leaving 11 bases not matched to a gene. This CDR3 contains 17 residues. CDR1 is MNHNS, CDR2 SASEGT, per germline. This record comes from a study of T-cell reconstitution after alpha-beta-depleted transplantation in children. For TCRbeta, the library was prepared with unique molecular identifiers. MiXCR, run by TCRdb on the PCR reads, gives a single entry per CDR3 protein. The sample records roughly 300,000 distinct CDR3 sequences, approximately 9.8% being singletons. The chain links TRBV6-1 to TRBJ2-4; TRBD1 agrees at 8 bases. Material: PBMCs from the stem cell graft donor, obtained from the stem cell graft. The TCR was taken from a human donor who donated a stem cell graft to a child with SCID. The CDR3 coding sequence is TGTGCCAGCAAGAGGCTAGACAGGGGACTAGCCAAAAACATTCAGTACTTC. Amino acid sequence: CASKRLDRGLAKNIQYF.